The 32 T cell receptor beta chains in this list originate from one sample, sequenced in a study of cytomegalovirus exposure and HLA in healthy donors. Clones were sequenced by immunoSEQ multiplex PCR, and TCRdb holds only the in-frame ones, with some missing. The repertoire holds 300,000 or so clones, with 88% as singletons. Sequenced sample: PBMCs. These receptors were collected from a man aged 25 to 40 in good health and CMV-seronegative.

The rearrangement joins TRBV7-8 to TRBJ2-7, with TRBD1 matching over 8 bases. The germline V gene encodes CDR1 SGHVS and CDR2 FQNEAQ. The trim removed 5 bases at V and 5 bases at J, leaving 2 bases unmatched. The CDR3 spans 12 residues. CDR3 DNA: TGTGCCAGCAGCACACAGGGGGACGAGCAGTACTTC. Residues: CASSTQGDEQYF.

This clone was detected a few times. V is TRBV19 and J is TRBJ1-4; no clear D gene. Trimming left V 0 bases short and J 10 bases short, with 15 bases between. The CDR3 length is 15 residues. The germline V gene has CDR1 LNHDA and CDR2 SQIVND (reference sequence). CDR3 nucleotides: TGTGCCAGTAGTATAGATACGGACCCGGCGGGAAAACTGTTTTTT. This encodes CASSIDTDPAGKLFF.

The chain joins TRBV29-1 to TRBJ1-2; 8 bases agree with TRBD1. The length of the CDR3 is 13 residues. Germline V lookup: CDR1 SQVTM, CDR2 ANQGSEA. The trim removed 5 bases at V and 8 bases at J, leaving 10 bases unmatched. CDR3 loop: CSVRGQGTVGYTF. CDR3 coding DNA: TGCAGCGTTCGTGGACAGGGTACTGTCGGCTACACCTTC.

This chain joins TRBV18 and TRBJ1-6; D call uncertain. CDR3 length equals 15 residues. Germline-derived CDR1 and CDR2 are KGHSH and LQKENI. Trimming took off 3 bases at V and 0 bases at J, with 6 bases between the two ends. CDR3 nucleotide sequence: TGTGCCAGCTCACCGGCCAGCTCCTATAATTCACCCCTCCACTTT. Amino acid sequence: CASSPASSYNSPLHF.

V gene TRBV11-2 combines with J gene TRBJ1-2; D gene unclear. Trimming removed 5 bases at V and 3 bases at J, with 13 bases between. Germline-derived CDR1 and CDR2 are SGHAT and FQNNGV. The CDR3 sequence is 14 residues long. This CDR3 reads CASSRTGYYYGYTF. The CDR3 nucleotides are TGTGCCAGCAGCCGTACGGGGTATTACTATGGCTACACCTTC.

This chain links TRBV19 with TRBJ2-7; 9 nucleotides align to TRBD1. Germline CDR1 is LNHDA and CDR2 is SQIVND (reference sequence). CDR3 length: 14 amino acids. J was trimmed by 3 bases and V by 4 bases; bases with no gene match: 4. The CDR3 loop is CASSTGQGIYEQYF. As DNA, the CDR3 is TGTGCCAGTAGTACGGGACAGGGAATCTACGAGCAGTACTTC.

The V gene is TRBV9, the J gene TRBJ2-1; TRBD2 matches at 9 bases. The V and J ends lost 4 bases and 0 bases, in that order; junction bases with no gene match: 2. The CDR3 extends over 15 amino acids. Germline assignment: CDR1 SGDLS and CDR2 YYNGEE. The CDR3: CASSHSGGSYNEQFF. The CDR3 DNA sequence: TGTGCCAGCAGCCATAGCGGGGGCTCCTACAATGAGCAGTTCTTC.

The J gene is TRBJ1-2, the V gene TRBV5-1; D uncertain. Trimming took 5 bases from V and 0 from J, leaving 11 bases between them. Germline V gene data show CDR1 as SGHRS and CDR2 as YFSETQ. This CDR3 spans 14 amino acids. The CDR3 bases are TGCGCCAGCAGTGCGGTCGGAGCTAACTATGGCTACACCTTC. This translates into CASSAVGANYGYTF.

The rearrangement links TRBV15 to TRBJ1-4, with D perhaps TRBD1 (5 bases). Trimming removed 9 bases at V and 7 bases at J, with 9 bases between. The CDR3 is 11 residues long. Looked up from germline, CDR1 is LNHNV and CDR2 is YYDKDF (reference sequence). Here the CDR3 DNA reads TGTGCCACGGGGGGTCTTGAAAAACTGTTTTTT. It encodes CATGGLEKLFF.

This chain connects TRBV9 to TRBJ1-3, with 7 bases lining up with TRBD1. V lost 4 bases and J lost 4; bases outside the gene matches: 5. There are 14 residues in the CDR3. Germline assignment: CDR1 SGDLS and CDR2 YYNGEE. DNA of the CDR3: TGTGCCAGCAGCCCAACCAGGGGGGGAAACACCATATATTTT. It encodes CASSPTRGGNTIYF.

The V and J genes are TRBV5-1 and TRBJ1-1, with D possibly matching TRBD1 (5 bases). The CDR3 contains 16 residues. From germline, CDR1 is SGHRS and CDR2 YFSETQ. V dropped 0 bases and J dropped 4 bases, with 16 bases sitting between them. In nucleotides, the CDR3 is TGCGCCAGCAGCTTGGTGGGTCGGCCGGGGGGCACTGAAGCTTTCTTT. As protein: CASSLVGRPGGTEAFF.

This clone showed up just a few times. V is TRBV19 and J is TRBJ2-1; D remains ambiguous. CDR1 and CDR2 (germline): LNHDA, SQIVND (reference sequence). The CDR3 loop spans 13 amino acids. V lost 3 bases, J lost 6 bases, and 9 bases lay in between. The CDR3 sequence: CASSIVLSNEQFF. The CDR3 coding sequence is TGTGCCAGTAGTATTGTCCTCAGCAATGAGCAGTTCTTC.

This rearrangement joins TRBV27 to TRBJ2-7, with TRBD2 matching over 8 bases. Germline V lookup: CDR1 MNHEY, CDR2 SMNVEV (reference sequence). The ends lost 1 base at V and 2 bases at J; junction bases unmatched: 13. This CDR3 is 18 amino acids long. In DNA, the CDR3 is TGTGCCAGCAGTTTATATGTCCCCGTCCGGGGGGGGGCCTACGAGCAGTACTTC. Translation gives CASSLYVPVRGGAYEQYF.

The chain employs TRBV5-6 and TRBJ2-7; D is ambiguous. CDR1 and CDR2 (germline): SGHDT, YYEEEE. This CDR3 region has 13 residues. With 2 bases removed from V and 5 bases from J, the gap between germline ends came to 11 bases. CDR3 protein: CASSFILIHEQYF. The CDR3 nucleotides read TGTGCCAGCAGCTTTATCCTAATCCACGAGCAGTACTTC.

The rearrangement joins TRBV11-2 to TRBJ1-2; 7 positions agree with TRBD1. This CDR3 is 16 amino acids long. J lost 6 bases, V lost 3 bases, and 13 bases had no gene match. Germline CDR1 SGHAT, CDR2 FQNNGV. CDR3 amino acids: CASSFIRSTGSNGYTF. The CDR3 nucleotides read TGTGCCAGCAGCTTCATTAGGTCGACAGGGTCGAATGGCTACACCTTC.

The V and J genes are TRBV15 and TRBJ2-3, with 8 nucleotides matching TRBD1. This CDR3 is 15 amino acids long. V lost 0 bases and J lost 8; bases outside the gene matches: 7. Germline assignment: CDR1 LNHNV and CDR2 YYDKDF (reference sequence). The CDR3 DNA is TGTGCCACCAGCAGAGATCTTGCAGGGGGCTTTACGCAGTATTTT. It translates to CATSRDLAGGFTQYF.

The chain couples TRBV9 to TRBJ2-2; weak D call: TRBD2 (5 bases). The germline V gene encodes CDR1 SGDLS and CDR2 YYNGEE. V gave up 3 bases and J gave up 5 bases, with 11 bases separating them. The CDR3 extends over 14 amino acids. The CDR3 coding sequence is TGTGCCAGCAGCGGGAGGAATGAGACCGGGGAGCTGTTTTTT. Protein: CASSGRNETGELFF. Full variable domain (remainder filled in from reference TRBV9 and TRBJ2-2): DSGVTQTPKHLITATGQRVTLRCSPRSGDLSVYWYQQSLDQGLQFLIQYYNGEERAKGNILERFSAQQFPDLHSELNLSSLELGDSALYFCASSGRNETGELFFGEGSRLTVL.

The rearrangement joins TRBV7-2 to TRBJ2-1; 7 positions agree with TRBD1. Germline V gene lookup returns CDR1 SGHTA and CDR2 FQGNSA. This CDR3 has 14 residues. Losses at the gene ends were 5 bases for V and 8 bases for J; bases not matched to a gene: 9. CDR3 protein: CASSRRDSIYEQFF. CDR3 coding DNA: TGTGCCAGCAGCCGACGGGACAGTATCTATGAGCAGTTCTTC.

The CDR3 DNA sequence: TGCGCCAGCAGCCAAGTACAGGGGAATTCACCCCTCCACTTT. It translates to CASSQVQGNSPLHF. The chain combines TRBV4-1 with TRBJ1-6; TRBD1 agrees at 7 bases. CDR1 is MGHRA, CDR2 YSYEKL, per germline. The CDR3 sequence is 14 residues long. V was clipped by 1 base and J by 7 bases; unmatched bases: 1.

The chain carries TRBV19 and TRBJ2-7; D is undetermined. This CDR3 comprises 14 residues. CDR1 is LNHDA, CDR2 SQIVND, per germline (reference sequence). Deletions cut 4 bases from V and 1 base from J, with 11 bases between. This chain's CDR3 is CASSRAESSYEQYF. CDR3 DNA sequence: TGTGCCAGTAGTAGGGCAGAGTCTTCCTACGAGCAGTACTTC.

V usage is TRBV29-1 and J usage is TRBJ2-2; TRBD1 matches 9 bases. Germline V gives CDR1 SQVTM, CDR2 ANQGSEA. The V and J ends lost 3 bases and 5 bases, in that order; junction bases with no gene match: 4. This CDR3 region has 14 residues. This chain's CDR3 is CSVENRGLTGELFF. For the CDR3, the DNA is TGCAGCGTTGAGAACAGGGGGCTGACCGGGGAGCTGTTTTTT.

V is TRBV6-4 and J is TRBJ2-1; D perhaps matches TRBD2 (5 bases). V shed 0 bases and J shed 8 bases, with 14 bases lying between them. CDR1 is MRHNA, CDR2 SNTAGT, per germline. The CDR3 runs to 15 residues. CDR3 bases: TGTGCCAGCAGTGACTCCGGCGGGCCCGGGGATGAGCAGTTCTTC. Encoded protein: CASSDSGGPGDEQFF.

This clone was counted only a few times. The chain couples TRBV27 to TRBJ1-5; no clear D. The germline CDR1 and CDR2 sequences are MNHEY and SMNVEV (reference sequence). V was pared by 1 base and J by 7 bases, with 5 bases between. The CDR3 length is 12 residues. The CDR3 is CASSLLIQPQHF. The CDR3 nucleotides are TGTGCCAGCAGTTTATTAATCCAGCCCCAGCATTTT.

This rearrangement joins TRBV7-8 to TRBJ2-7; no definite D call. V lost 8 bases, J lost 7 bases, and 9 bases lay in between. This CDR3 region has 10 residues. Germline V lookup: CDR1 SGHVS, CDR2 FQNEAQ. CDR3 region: CASGLREQYF. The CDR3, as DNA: TGTGCCAGCGGTCTGAGGGAGCAGTACTTC.

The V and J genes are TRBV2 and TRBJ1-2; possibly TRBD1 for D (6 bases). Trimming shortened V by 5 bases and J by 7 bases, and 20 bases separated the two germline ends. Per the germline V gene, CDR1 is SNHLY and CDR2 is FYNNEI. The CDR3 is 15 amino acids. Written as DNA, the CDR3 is TGTGCCAGCAGTCGAGACGGACAGCCTATAGGTGGCTACACCTTC. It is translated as CASSRDGQPIGGYTF.

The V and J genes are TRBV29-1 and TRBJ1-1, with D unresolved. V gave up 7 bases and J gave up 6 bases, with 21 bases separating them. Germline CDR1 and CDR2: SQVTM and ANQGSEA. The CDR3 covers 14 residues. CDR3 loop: CSGREGSLGSEAFF. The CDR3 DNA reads TGCAGCGGGAGGGAGGGCAGTTTGGGATCTGAAGCTTTCTTT.

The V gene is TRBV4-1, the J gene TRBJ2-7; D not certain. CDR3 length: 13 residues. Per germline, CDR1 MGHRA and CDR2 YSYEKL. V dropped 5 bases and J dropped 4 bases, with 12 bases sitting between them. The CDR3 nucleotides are TGCGCCAGCAGCACTGGGTCGGGTTACGAGCAGTACTTC. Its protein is CASSTGSGYEQYF.

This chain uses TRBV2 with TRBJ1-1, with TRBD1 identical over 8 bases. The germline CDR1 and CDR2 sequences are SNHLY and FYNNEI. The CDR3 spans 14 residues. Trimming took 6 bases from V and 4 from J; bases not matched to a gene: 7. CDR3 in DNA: TGTGCCAGCAGGACAGGGGTATCGGGCACTGAAGCTTTCTTT. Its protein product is CASRTGVSGTEAFF.

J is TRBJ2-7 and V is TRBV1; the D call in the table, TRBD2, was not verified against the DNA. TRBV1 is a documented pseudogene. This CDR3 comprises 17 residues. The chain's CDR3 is CTSSRQGSGGSAYEQYF. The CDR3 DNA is TGCACCAGCAGCCGCCAGGGTAGCGGGGGGTCCGCCTACGAGCAGTACTTC.

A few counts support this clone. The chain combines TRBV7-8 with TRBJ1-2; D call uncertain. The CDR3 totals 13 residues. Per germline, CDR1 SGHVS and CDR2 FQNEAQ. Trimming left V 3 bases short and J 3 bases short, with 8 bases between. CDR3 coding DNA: TGTGCCAGCAGCTTTGATAGAGACTATGGCTACACCTTC. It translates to CASSFDRDYGYTF.

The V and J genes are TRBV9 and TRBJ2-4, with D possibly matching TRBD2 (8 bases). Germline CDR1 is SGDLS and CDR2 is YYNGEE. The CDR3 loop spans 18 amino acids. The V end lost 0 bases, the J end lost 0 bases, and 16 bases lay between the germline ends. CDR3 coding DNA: TGTGCCAGCAGCGTAGAGGGGACAGCGGGGGTAGCCAAAAACATTCAGTACTTC. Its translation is CASSVEGTAGVAKNIQYF.

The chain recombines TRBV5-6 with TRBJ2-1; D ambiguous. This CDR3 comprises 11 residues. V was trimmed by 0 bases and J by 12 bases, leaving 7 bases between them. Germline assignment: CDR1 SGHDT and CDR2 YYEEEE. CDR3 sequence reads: CASSLGRGQFF. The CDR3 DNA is TGTGCCAGCAGCTTGGGGCGCGGGCAGTTCTTC.